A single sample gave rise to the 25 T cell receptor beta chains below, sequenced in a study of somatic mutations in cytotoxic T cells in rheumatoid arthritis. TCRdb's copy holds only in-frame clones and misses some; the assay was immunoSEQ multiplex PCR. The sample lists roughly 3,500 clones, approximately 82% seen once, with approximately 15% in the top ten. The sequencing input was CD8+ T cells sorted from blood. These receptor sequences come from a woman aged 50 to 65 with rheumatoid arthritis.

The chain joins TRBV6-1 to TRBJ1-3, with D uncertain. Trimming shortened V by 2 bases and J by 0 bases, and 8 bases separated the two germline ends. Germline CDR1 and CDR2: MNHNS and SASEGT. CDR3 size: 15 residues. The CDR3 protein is CASSELGSSGNTIYF. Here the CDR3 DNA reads TGTGCCAGCAGTGAATTAGGGAGCTCTGGAAACACCATATATTTT.

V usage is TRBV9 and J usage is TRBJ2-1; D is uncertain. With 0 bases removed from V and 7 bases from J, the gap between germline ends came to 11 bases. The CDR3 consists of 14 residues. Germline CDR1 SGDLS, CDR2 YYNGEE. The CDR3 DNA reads TGTGCCAGCAGCGTAGACGATAGCCCGAATGAGCAGTTCTTC. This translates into CASSVDDSPNEQFF.

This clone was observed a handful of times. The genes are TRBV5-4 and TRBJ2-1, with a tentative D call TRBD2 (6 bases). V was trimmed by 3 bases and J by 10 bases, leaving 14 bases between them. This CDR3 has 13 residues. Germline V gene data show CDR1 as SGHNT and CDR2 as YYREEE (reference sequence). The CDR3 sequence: CASSSGTSGEQFF. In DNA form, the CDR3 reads TGTGCCAGCAGCTCCGGGACTTCAGGCGAGCAGTTCTTC.

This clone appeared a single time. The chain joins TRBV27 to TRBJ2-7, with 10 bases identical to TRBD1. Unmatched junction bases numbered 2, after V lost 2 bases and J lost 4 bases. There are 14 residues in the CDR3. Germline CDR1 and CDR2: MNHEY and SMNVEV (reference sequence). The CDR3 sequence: CASSLKGQGYEQYF. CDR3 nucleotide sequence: TGTGCCAGCAGTTTAAAGGGACAGGGGTACGAGCAGTACTTC.

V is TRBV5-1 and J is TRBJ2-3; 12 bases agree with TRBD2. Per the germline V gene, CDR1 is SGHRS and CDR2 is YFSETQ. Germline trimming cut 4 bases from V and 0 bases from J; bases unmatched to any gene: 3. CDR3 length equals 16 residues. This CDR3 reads CASSVGTSGSTDTQYF. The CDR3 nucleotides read TGCGCCAGCAGCGTGGGGACTAGCGGGAGCACAGATACGCAGTATTTT.

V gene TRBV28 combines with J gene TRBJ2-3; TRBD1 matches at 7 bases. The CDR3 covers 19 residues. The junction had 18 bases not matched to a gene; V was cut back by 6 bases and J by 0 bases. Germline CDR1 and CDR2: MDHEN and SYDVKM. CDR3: CASRTLPLGGPSSTDTQYF. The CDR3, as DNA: TGTGCCAGCAGAACCTTGCCCTTAGGGGGCCCGTCTAGCACAGATACGCAGTATTTT.

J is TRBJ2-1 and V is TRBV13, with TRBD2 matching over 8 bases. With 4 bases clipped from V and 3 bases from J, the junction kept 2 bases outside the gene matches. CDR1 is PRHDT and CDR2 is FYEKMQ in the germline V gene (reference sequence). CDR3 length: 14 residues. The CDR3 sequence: CASSSLAVYNEQFF. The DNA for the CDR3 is TGTGCCAGCAGCTCACTAGCGGTCTACAATGAGCAGTTCTTC.

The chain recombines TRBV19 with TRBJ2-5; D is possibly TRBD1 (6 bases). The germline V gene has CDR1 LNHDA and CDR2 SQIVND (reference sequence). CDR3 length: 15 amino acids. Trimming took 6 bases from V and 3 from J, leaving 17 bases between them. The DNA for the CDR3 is TGTGCCAGTAGCCCGCGACAGGTGGGGGAAGAGACCCAGTACTTC. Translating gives CASSPRQVGEETQYF.

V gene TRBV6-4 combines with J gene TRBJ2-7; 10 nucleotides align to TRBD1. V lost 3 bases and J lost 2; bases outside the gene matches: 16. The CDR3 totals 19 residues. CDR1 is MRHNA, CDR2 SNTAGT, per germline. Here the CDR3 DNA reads TGTGCCAGCAGTGAAGGGGATAGAGGGGACAGGGGACGAACCTACGAGCAGTACTTC. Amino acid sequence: CASSEGDRGDRGRTYEQYF.

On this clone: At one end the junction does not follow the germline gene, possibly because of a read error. DNA of the CDR3: TGTGCCAACAGCTTACCGGGAGGGTTACACGAGCAGTACTTC. Translating it yields CANSLPGGLHEQYF. The J gene is TRBJ2-7, the V gene TRBV7-6, with 8 bases fitting TRBD2. The CDR3 has 14 residues. The germline V gene has CDR1 SGHVS and CDR2 FNYEAQ.

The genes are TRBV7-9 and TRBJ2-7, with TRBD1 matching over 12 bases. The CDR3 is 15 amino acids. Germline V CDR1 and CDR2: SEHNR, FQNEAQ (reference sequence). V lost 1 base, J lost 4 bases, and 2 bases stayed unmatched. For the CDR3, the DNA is TGTGCCAGCAGCTTAGGGGGACAGGGGGCTTACGAGCAGTACTTC. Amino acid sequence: CASSLGGQGAYEQYF. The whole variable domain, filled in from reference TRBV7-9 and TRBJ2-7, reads DTGVSQNPRHKITKRGQNVTFRCDPISEHNRLYWYRQTLGQGPEFLTYFQNEAQLEKSRLLSDRFSAERPKGSFSTLEIQRTEQGDSAMYLCASSLGGQGAYEQYFGPGTRLTVT.

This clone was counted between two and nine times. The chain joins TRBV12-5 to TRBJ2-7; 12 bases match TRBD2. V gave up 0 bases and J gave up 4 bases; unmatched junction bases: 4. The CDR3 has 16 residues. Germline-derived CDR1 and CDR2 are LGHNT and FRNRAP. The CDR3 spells CASGLVPSGRAYEQYF. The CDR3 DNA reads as TGTGCTAGTGGTTTGGTACCTAGCGGGAGGGCTTACGAGCAGTACTTC. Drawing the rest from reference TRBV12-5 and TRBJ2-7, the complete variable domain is DARVTQTPRHKVTEMGQEVTMRCQPILGHNTVFWYRQTMMQGLELLAYFRNRAPLDDSGMPKDRFSAEMPDATLATLKIQPSEPRDSAVYFCASGLVPSGRAYEQYFGPGTRLTVT.

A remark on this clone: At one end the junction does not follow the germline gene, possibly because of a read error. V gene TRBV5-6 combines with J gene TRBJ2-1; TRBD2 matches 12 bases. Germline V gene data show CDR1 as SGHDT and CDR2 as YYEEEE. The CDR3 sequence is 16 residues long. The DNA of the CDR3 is TGTGCCAGCAACTTGACTAGCGGGAGCTCCTACAATGAGCAGTTCTTC. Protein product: CASNLTSGSSYNEQFF.

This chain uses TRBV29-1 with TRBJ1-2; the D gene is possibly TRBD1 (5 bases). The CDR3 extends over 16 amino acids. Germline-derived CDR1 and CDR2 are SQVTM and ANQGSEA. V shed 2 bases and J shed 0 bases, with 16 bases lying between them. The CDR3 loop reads CSVENYWGGANYGYTF. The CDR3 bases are TGCAGCGTTGAAAATTATTGGGGGGGGGCTAACTATGGCTACACCTTC.

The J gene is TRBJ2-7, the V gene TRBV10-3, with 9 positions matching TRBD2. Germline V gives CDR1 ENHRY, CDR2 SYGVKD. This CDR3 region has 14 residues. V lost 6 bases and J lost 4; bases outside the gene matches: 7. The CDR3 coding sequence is TGTGCCATCAGCAATAGCGGGAGTGAGTACGAGCAGTACTTC. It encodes CAISNSGSEYEQYF.

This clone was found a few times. This chain's CDR3 is CASSDSAGGSTDTQYF. The CDR3 DNA follows: TGTGCCAGCAGTGACTCAGCGGGAGGAAGCACAGATACGCAGTATTTT. The chain recombines TRBV6-4 with TRBJ2-3; 9 bases are a match to TRBD2. CDR3 size: 16 residues. V gave up 0 bases and J gave up 0 bases; unmatched junction bases: 1. CDR1 MRHNA and CDR2 SNTAGT come from the germline V gene.

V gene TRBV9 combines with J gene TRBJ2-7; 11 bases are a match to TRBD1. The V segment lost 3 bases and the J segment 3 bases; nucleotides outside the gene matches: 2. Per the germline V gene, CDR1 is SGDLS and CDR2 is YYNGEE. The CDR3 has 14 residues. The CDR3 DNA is TGTGCCAGCAGCGACGGGACAGGGGGCTACGAGCAGTACTTC. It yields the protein CASSDGTGGYEQYF.

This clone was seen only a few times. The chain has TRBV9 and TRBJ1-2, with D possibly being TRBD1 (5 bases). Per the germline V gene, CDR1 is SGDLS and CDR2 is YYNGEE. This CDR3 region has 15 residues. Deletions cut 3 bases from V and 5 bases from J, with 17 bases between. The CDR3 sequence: CASSASDGGGYGYTF. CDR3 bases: TGTGCCAGCAGCGCCTCCGACGGGGGAGGATATGGCTACACCTTC.

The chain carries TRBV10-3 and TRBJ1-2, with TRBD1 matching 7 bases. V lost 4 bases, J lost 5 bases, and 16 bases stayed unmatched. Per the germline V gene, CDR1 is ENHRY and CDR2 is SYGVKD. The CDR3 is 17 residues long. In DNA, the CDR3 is TGTGCCATCAGTGGAGGGGGCAGGGGAAAAGGGCCTTATGGCTACACCTTC. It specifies CAISGGGRGKGPYGYTF.

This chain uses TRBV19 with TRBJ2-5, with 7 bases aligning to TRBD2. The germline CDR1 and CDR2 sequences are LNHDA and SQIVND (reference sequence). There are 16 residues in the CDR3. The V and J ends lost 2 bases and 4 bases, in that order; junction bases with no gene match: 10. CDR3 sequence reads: CASSISSGPSGETQYF. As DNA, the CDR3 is TGTGCCAGTAGTATATCTAGCGGACCCTCGGGAGAGACCCAGTACTTC.

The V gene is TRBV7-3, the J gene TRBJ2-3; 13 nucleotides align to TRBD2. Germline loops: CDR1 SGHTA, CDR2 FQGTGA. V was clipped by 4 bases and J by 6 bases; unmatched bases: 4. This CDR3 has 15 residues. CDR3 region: CASSSLAGGGDTQYF. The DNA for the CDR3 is TGTGCCAGCAGCTCACTAGCGGGAGGGGGGGATACGCAGTATTTT.

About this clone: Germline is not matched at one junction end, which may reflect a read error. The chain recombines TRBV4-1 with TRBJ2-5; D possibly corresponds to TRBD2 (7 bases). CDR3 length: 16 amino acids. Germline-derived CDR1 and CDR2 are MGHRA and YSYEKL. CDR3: CASSQDGGGGIETQYF. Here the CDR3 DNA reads TGTGCCAGCAGCCAAGATGGAGGGGGGGGGATAGAGACCCAGTACTTC.

The CDR3, as DNA: TGTGCCAGCAGCTTGCTTATTACTAGCGGGACCGACAATGAGCAGTTCTTC. Amino acids: CASSLLITSGTDNEQFF. The chain uses TRBV5-8 and TRBJ2-1; TRBD2 matches at 10 bases. The trim removed 1 base at V and 5 bases at J, leaving 9 bases unmatched. The CDR3 runs 17 residues. The germline V gene has CDR1 SGHTS and CDR2 YDEGEE.

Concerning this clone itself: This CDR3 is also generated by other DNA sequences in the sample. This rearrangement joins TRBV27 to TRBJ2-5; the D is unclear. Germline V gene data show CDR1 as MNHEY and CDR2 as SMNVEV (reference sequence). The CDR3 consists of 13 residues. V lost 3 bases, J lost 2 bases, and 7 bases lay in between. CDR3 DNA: TGTGCCAGCAGTTTCAGCGATCAAGAGACCCAGTACTTC. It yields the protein CASSFSDQETQYF.

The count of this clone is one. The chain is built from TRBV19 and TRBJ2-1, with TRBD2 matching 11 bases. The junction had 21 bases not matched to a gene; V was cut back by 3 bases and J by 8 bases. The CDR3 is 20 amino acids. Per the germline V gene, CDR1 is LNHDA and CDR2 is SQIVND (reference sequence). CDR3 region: CASSILHAPGRLAGGDEQFF. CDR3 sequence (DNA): TGTGCCAGTAGTATTCTCCATGCCCCGGGGCGGCTAGCGGGAGGTGATGAGCAGTTCTTC. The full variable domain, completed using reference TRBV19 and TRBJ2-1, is DGGITQSPKYLFRKEGQNVTLSCEQNLNHDAMYWYRQDPGQGLRLIYYSQIVNDFQKGDIAEGYSVSREKKESFPLTVTSAQKNPTAFYLCASSILHAPGRLAGGDEQFFGPGTRLTVL.